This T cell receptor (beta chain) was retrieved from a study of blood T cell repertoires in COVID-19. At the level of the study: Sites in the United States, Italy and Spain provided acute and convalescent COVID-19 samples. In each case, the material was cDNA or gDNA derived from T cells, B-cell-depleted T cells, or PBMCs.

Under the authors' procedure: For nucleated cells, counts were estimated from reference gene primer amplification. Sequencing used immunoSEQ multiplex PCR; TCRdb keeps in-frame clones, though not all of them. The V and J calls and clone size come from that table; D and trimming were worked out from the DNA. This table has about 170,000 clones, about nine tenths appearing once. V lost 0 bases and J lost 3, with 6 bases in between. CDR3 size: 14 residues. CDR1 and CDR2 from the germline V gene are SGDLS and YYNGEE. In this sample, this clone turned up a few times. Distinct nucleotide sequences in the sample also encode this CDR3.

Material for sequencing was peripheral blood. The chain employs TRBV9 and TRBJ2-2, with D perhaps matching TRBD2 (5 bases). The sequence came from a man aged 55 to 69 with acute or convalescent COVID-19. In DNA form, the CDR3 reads TGTGCCAGCAGCGTAGGGCGGGACACCGGGGAGCTGTTTTTT. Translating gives CASSVGRDTGELFF.